This TCR beta chain was captured by sequencing in a study of T cells in Graves' hyperthyroidism and ophthalmopathy. Study in general: The initial diagnosis was the point when peripheral blood was collected, ahead of any treatment.

This clonotype turned up a few times. Its target is not known. Trimming took 6 bases from V and 1 from J, leaving 12 bases between them. The CDR3 is made up of 14 amino acids. Germline CDR1 MDHEN, CDR2 SYDVKM. Reasons for excluding patients were uncontrolled infection, other autoimmune disease, pregnancy or lactation. PBMCs were collected from an approximately 9.3 ml volume of fresh peripheral blood. Researchers amplified the TCR beta CDR3 regions from RNA transcripts. RT-PCR in the first round (using the HTBI primer set) targeted the TCR CDR3. TCRdb re-called the multiplex PCR reads through MiXCR, storing one row per CDR3 protein. The repertoire consists of about 480,000 distinct CDR3 sequences, with about 20% occurring once and the leading ten covering about half. Study-wide findings and caveats: Onset of ophthalmopathy came a median approximately 6.9 months after the model predicted it.

The source of this sequence is a woman aged 70-85 years with Graves' ophthalmopathy. Sequenced material: blood. The J gene is TRBJ1-2, the V gene TRBV28; D not resolved. CDR3 in DNA: TGTGCCAGCAGCAACCCCCCTGATAACTATGGCTACACCTTC. This encodes CASSNPPDNYGYTF.